The sequence of this T cell receptor beta chain was determined in a study of blood T cell repertoires in COVID-19. For the study at large: The United States, Italy and Spain provided the acute and convalescent COVID-19 samples. Sample material is recorded as cDNA or gDNA derived from T cells, B-cell-depleted T cells, or PBMCs.

Germline V CDR1 and CDR2: LNHDA, SQIVND (reference sequence). V lost 4 bases and J lost 3, with 16 bases in between. This CDR3 is 16 amino acids long. This clone was counted a few times. How the authors handled the data: Nucleated cell number was recorded as an estimate derived from reference gene primer amplification. Assay: immunoSEQ multiplex PCR; the TCRdb copy retains only in-frame clones and omits some. Clonal size and the V and J genes are those of that table, whereas D and trimming came from the DNA. Of around 500,000 clones listed, 80% to 90% are singletons. The V and J genes are TRBV19 and TRBJ1-3, with D possibly matching TRBD1 (6 bases). The TCR sequence derives from a human donor in a cohort sampled during active COVID-19. What was sequenced was peripheral blood. CDR3 DNA: TGTGCCAGTAGTAGTTCGTTTCAGGGGAGTGGAAACACCATATATTTT. Its translation: CASSSSFQGSGNTIYF.